A selection of T cell receptor beta chains follows, all from one sample in a study of cytomegalovirus exposure and HLA in healthy donors. The table came from immunoSEQ multiplex PCR; TCRdb's copy has only in-frame clones and leaves some out. The table records 180,000 or so clones, around 80% of them present only once. Sequenced: PBMCs. The receptors here all came from a woman in her twenties or thirties in good health and CMV-seronegative. Both conserved end residues are part of each CDR3. D genes are given only for firm matches. A row's size may be missing; if present it is once, few, many or a size class.

CDR3 DNA,CDR3 protein,clone size,V gene,J gene,D gene
TGTGCCAGCAGCTTATCAGTCACCTCTGGAAACACCATATATTTT,CASSLSVTSGNTIYF,-,TRBV7-9,TRBJ1-3,-
TGTGCCAGTAGTGCGGACAGGGATCGAGAAAAACTGTTTTTT,CASSADRDREKLFF,once,TRBV19,TRBJ1-4,TRBD1
TGTGCCAGCAGCTTAGGGCCGGCGGGGGGGTACCAAGAGACCCAGTACTTC,CASSLGPAGGYQETQYF,-,TRBV7-2,TRBJ2-5,TRBD2
TGTGCCAGCAGTTACTCGGAGGGTAGGCGTGAAGCTTTCTTT,CASSYSEGRREAFF,-,TRBV6-5,TRBJ1-1,-
TGTGCCAGCAGTCCCGGGGGAGGGCAAGCCTACGAGCAGTACTTC,CASSPGGGQAYEQYF,-,TRBV6-6,TRBJ2-7,TRBD2
TGTGCCAGCAGCTTCGGGACAGGCGGGGGCTATGGCTACACCTTC,CASSFGTGGGYGYTF,-,TRBV7-9,TRBJ1-2,TRBD1
TGTGCCAGCAGTATAACCGGGACAGGCTCTGGAAACACCATATATTTT,CASSITGTGSGNTIYF,-,TRBV27,TRBJ1-3,TRBD1
TGCGCCAGCAGCTCCACTAGCGGAACCTACAATGAGCAGTTCTTC,CASSSTSGTYNEQFF,-,TRBV10-1,TRBJ2-1,TRBD2
TGTGCCAGCAGTTTAACTACTCCCTTTAACCAAGAGACCCAGTACTTC,CASSLTTPFNQETQYF,-,TRBV27,TRBJ2-5,-
TGTGCCAGCAGCGGCCGGACAGGGGGCACTGAAGCTTTCTTT,CASSGRTGGTEAFF,-,TRBV5-6,TRBJ1-1,TRBD1
TGTGCCAGCAGTTACTCTAGGCAGGGGAGTGAAAAACTGTTTTTT,CASSYSRQGSEKLFF,-,TRBV6-6,TRBJ1-4,-
TGCGCCAGCAGCCAAGAATGGCAGGGCTATCAGCCCCAGCATTTT,CASSQEWQGYQPQHF,-,TRBV4-1,TRBJ1-5,-
TGTGCCATCAGTGAAGGGGCGGACACTGAAGCTTTCTTT,CAISEGADTEAFF,few,TRBV10-3,TRBJ1-1,-
TGTGCCAGCTCGACCGGCGGGGGCCCAAATGAAAAACTGTTTTTT,CASSTGGGPNEKLFF,-,TRBV18,TRBJ1-4,-
TGTGCCAGCACACAGAACACTGAAGCTTTCTTT,CASTQNTEAFF,-,TRBV6-5,TRBJ1-1,-
TGTGCCACCAGCAGTCTCGGTTTTGGCTACACCTTC,CATSSLGFGYTF,-,TRBV15,TRBJ1-2,-
TGTGCCAGCAGCTTGACAGGGGGCGGAGATGGCTACACCTTC,CASSLTGGGDGYTF,-,TRBV11-2,TRBJ1-2,TRBD1